This paragraph reports one TCR beta chain. This clone was counted only a few times. This receptor's antigen is unknown. No base quality values were provided; no much bigger clone lies one nucleotide off. These data originate in a study of blood T cell repertoires in COVID-19 (dated by TCRdb to the early 2020s). Concerning the study at large: Samples covering the acute and convalescent phases of COVID-19 were provided by collaborators in the United States, Italy and Spain. Where available, HLA class I and class II types were obtained from metadata supplied by the sample provider rather than from assay-based typing. The material from the prospective study consisted of cDNA or gDNA derived from T cells, B-cell-depleted T cells, or PBMCs. A de-identified subject ID, COVID-19 status, age in years and sex were almost always included in the sample metadata. The dataset comprised deeply sampled blood TCRbeta repertoires from subjects exposed to, actively infected with, or recovered from COVID-19. Samples came from the ongoing ImmuneRACE study (first 160 participants) plus 1,254 subjects from 6 global collaborators. The repertoires were made available in a free public database intended to serve as a resource for research on the immune response to SARS-CoV-2. Summary of the overall study and its limitations: Clinical and demographic metadata were provided uncurated, with the amount varying by source and participant.

The germline V gene (reference sequence) specifies WNHNN as CDR1 and SYGVQD as CDR2. The CDR3 spans 14 residues, from the cysteine through the phenylalanine. CDR3 DNA is the only sequence kept; it has 42 bases, read in frame from the first base. V ends up 4 bases short and J 10 bases short, with an unmatched junction base count of 9. The immunoSEQ Assay, a bias-controlled multiplex PCR, was used to amplify TCRbeta CDR3 regions from genomic DNA. The authors' pipeline ran thus. The number of nucleated cells in each sample was estimated from the amplification of reference gene primers within the assay. Sequence reads were collapsed and filtered to measure the absolute abundance of every unique TCRbeta CDR3 rearrangement. For each sample, productive Simpson clonality was calculated as the square root of Simpson's diversity index over productive rearrangements. Entries here come from immuneACCESS through TCRdb and include only in-frame sequences with V and J called. Some clones fail to appear in such tables; in the studies checked, an unresolved V gene covers under half of the shortfall, and the cause of the remainder is unknown. The V and J calls and clone size come from that table; D and trimming were worked out from the DNA. The sample table lists around 280,000 clones, about 89% of them with a count of one. 1.7% of the sample lies in the top ten.

Participants in the prospective study were aged about 18 to 95 years, lived in 20 to 25 United States geographic areas, and enrolled through a virtual design. In the prospective study, participants were assigned to cohorts based on the clinical history participants reported in a screening survey and a study questionnaire. ImmuneRACE Cohort 3 recovered participants were defined by two consecutive negative NP/OP PCR tests, healthcare professional clearance, or symptom resolution. In the prospective study, whole blood, serum and a nasopharyngeal or oropharyngeal swab were collected from each participant by mobile phlebotomists. Additional blood draws and questionnaires over an approximately two-month period could optionally be provided by prospective study participants. Before DNA extraction, blood samples from the prospective study were shipped at room temperature or frozen.

Sequencing was carried out using PBMCs or T cells enriched from blood (not recorded which). This sequence was found in a middle-aged woman who had recovered from COVID-19. The chain was built from TRBV10-1 and TRBJ2-1; 8 bases in between match TRBD1. The CDR3 protein sequence reads: CASSGTGSTGEQFF. The bases read TGCGCCAGCAGTGGGACAGGGTCTACGGGGGAGCAGTTCTTC.